The 6 T cell receptor beta chains listed next were all sequenced from one sample in a study of blood T cell repertoires in COVID-19 (dated by TCRdb to the early 2020s). The receptor library was made with the immunoSEQ multiplex PCR assay. The source is immuneACCESS, and TCRdb retained only in-frame sequences with V and J called. Part of the clones is not carried over; for the studies checked, unresolved V genes explain less than half of this, and the remainder is unexplained. In this sample the table shows approximately 25,000 clones, about four fifths of which occur a single time. The top ten clones comprise about 16% of the sample. Sequencing input: peripheral blood. The receptors were sampled from an elderly man with active or convalescent COVID-19.

This clone showed up just a few times. The chain combines TRBV4-3 with TRBJ2-2, with TRBD2 matching 11 bases. The CDR3 runs 19 residues. CDR1 is LGHNA and CDR2 is YSLEER in the germline V gene. V was pared by 3 bases and J by 6 bases, with 15 bases of the junction left unmatched. CDR3 bases: TGCGCCAGCAGCCATAATGGGGCTAGCGGGGGGAGGGTTGCCGGGGAGCTGTTTTTT. This sequence encodes CASSHNGASGGRVAGELFF.

The CDR3 sequence is CASSPLTSGGDLAKNIQYF. The CDR3, as DNA: TGTGCCAGCAGCCCCCTGACGAGCGGGGGGGATTTAGCCAAAAACATTCAGTACTTC. The rearrangement links TRBV7-9 to TRBJ2-4, with 10 nucleotides matching TRBD2. Trimming at V came to 5 bases and at J to 0 bases, leaving 13 bases not matched to a gene. The CDR3 sequence is 19 residues long. CDR1 and CDR2 (germline): SEHNR, FQNEAQ (reference sequence). The variable domain in full, with the rest retrieved from reference TRBV7-9 and TRBJ2-4, is DTGVSQNPRHKITKRGQNVTFRCDPISEHNRLYWYRQTLGQGPEFLTYFQNEAQLEKSRLLSDRFSAERPKGSFSTLEIQRTEQGDSAMYLCASSPLTSGGDLAKNIQYFGAGTRLSVL.

The genes are TRBV9 and TRBJ1-2; 9 nucleotides match TRBD1. Germline V gene sequence: CDR1 SGDLS, CDR2 YYNGEE. The junction had 9 bases not matched to a gene; V was cut back by 3 bases and J by 3 bases. This CDR3 comprises 16 residues. CDR3 nucleotides: TGTGCCAGCAGCGATCCCGGGACAGGGAGGGACTATGGCTACACCTTC. It encodes CASSDPGTGRDYGYTF.

The chain is built from TRBV19 and TRBJ2-3, with a weak D call TRBD2 (7 bases). V was shortened by 3 bases and J by 1 base, with 14 bases between the two germline ends. Germline CDR1 is LNHDA and CDR2 is SQIVND (reference sequence). This CDR3 spans 16 amino acids. CDR3 DNA sequence: TGTGCCAGTAGTATTCGAGGGGGGGCGGGCACAGATACGCAGTATTTT. It translates to CASSIRGGAGTDTQYF.

This sequence joins TRBV15 and TRBJ1-1; D perhaps matches TRBD1 (5 bases). V lost 0 bases, J lost 6 bases, and 11 bases lay in between. The CDR3 has 14 amino acids. Germline V gives CDR1 LNHNV, CDR2 YYDKDF (reference sequence). The CDR3 DNA follows: TGTGCCACCAGCAGAGATATGGGGCGGCCTGAAGCTTTCTTT. This translates into CATSRDMGRPEAFF.

CDR3 loop: CASSQLEISGNTIYF. The CDR3, as DNA: TGCGCCAGCAGCCAATTGGAGATATCTGGAAACACCATATATTTT. The J gene is TRBJ1-3, the V gene TRBV4-1; D call uncertain. Looked up from germline, CDR1 is MGHRA and CDR2 is YSYEKL. V was trimmed by 2 bases and J by 1 base, leaving 9 bases between them. The CDR3 has 15 residues.